This record concerns one T cell receptor (beta chain) sequence. Antigen: not known. The data stem from a study of T cells in Graves' hyperthyroidism and ophthalmopathy. Whole-study findings and limits: Most clonotypes that expanded in the thyroid above 0.001 also showed up in blood.

CDR3 length: 14 residues. CDR1 and CDR2 from the germline V gene are KGHSH and LQKENI. Trimming stripped 2 bases from V and 0 bases from J, with 5 bases between. The TCR beta CDR3 regions underwent amplification using RNA transcripts as the source. TCR CDR3 underwent first-round RT-PCR with the HTBI primer set. TCRdb ran MiXCR on the multiplex PCR reads and lists one entry per CDR3 protein. The sample contains roughly 580,000 distinct CDR3 sequences, approximately 14% of which appear only once. Criteria for exclusion of patients were uncontrolled infection, other autoimmune disease, pregnancy or lactation. The sample, blood from the first hyperthyroidism diagnosis, precedes any ophthalmopathy symptoms. Fresh peripheral blood, around 11 ml of it, supplied the PBMCs.

This chain connects TRBV18 to TRBJ2-4; D gene uncertain. The receptor's source is a woman in her thirties with Graves' hyperthyroidism that later progressed to Graves' ophthalmopathy. The sample was blood. The CDR3 DNA sequence: TGTGCCAGCTCACCAATGGGAGCCAAAAACATTCAGTACTTC. It encodes CASSPMGAKNIQYF.